This record looks at one T cell receptor (beta chain) sequence and its context. This sample stems from a study of blood T cell repertoires in COVID-19. As processed by the authors: Reference gene primer amplification gave estimated nucleated cell counts. The method was immunoSEQ multiplex PCR; TCRdb's version includes in-frame clones alone and lacks a portion of them. Clone size and V and J calls were adopted from that table, with D and trimming inferred from the DNA. The sample shows about 73,000 clones, 82% of them seen only once. After removal of 5 bases from V and 7 bases from J, the junction contained 7 bases not matched to a gene. Per the germline V gene, CDR1 is LGHNA and CDR2 is YNFKEQ. There are 15 residues in the CDR3.

This clonotype was obtained from a woman aged 55-75 years with acute or convalescent COVID-19. The rearrangement joins TRBV4-2 to TRBJ2-1, with 11 nucleotides matching TRBD1. The sample was peripheral blood. The chain's CDR3 is CASSIEDRGLNEQFF. As DNA, the CDR3 is TGTGCCAGCAGCATAGAGGACAGGGGGCTTAATGAGCAGTTCTTC.